Below are 5 T cell receptor beta chains sequenced from a single sample in a study of T cells after posttransplantation cyclophosphamide. Some clones are missing from TCRdb's copy, which holds only in-frame ones; the method was immunoSEQ multiplex PCR. In total the sample includes around 34,000 clones, none of them seen once. Sample: PBMCs. These receptors all stem from a woman in her 50s in good health and a related stem cell transplant donor.

Many counts were recorded for this clone. The chain employs TRBV6-2 or TRBV6-3 and TRBJ2-6; possible D gene TRBD1, 8 bases. V lost 7 bases and J lost 2, with 21 bases in between. The CDR3 loop spans 18 amino acids. Germline lookup yields CDR1 MNHEY and CDR2 SVGEGT. CDR3 amino acids: CASTRGGQGATGANVLTF. CDR3 DNA sequence: TGTGCCAGCACGAGGGGAGGGCAGGGGGCGACTGGGGCCAACGTCCTGACTTTC.

This clone was observed many times. The chain has TRBV6-2 or TRBV6-3 and TRBJ1-2; D not certain. The germline V gene has CDR1 MNHEY and CDR2 SVGEGT. Between the trimmed V and J ends, which lost 2 bases and 3 bases, there was a span of 7 bases. The CDR3 extends over 13 amino acids. As DNA, the CDR3 is TGTGCCAGCAGTTACGTTCGGGACTATGGCTACACCTTC. Translated, it gives CASSYVRDYGYTF.

This clone was picked up many times. The chain employs TRBV4-3 and TRBJ1-1; no firm D call. The CDR3 has 15 amino acids. Trimming stripped 1 base from V and 1 base from J, with 10 bases between. Germline V gene lookup returns CDR1 LGHNA and CDR2 YSLEER. The CDR3 DNA reads as TGCGCCAGCAGCCAAGGGCGGCACCAGAACACTGAAGCTTTCTTT. This gives the protein CASSQGRHQNTEAFF.

This clone was observed many times. V is TRBV7-6 and J is TRBJ1-5; a weak D match, TRBD1 (6 bases). The CDR3 is made up of 13 amino acids. Germline V gene lookup returns CDR1 SGHVS and CDR2 FNYEAQ. V was trimmed by 5 bases and J by 5 bases, leaving 10 bases between them. As DNA, the CDR3 is TGTGCCAGCAGCATAAACAGGGATCAGCCCCAGCATTTT. Protein product: CASSINRDQPQHF.

There are many counts of this clone. The chain recombines TRBV6-2 or TRBV6-3 with TRBJ2-1; 11 bases fit TRBD2. Germline V gene sequence: CDR1 MNHEY, CDR2 SVGEGT. The junction had 2 bases not matched to a gene; V was cut back by 4 bases and J by 6 bases. The CDR3 spans 14 residues. The CDR3, as DNA: TGTGCCAGCAGTTTTAGCGGGAGGGGCAATGAGCAGTTCTTC. Amino acid sequence: CASSFSGRGNEQFF.